The 4 T cell receptor beta chains below all came from one sample that was sequenced in a study of shared clonotypes between healthy human individuals. Measured with immunoSEQ multiplex PCR; TCRdb has only the in-frame clones, and not every one. This table holds fewer than 550,000 clones, about 79% found once. The sample comprised PBMCs. These receptors were taken from a woman in her thirties or forties in good health. Some clones in this sample may be carry-over from other donors' samples.

This clone occurred once. V usage is TRBV6-5 and J usage is TRBJ2-3; D gene ambiguous. Trimming took 4 bases from V and 2 from J, leaving 13 bases between them. Germline V gives CDR1 MNHEY, CDR2 SVGAGI. The length of the CDR3 is 15 residues. CDR3 in amino acids: CASSFTTSPTDTQYF. The CDR3 nucleotides are TGTGCCAGCAGTTTTACGACAAGTCCCACAGATACGCAGTATTTT.

CDR3 nucleotide sequence: TGCGCCAGCAGCCAAGTTTGGTTGGGAGCTGAAGCTTTCTTT. The encoded protein is CASSQVWLGAEAFF. This chain connects TRBV4-3 to TRBJ1-1; D gene ambiguous. The V gene's germline CDR1 is LGHNA and CDR2 YSLEER. The CDR3 has 14 amino acids. The germline V and J ends were trimmed by 1 base and 6 bases, with 12 bases remaining between them.

This chain uses TRBV15 with TRBJ2-7; perhaps TRBD1 as D (6 bases). From germline, CDR1 is LNHNV and CDR2 YYDKDF (reference sequence). The CDR3 has 14 residues. The V end lost 0 bases, the J end lost 2 bases, and 8 bases lay between the germline ends. The CDR3 here is CATSRDQGTYEQYF. CDR3 nucleotides: TGTGCCACCAGCAGAGATCAGGGGACCTACGAGCAGTACTTC.

The chain employs TRBV11-2 and TRBJ2-4, with TRBD2 as a possible D gene (6 bases). The CDR3 length is 12 residues. Deletions cut 3 bases from V and 9 bases from J, with 9 bases between. Germline V lookup: CDR1 SGHAT, CDR2 FQNNGV. CDR3: CASSLLGGIQYF. For the CDR3, the DNA is TGTGCCAGCAGCTTGTTGGGGGGCATTCAGTACTTC.